This TCR beta chain was sequenced during a study of blood T cell repertoires in COVID-19 (dated by TCRdb to 2020 to 2022). Looking at the study overall: Samples from collaborators originated in the United States, Italy and Spain and spanned both the acute and convalescent phases of COVID-19. The material from the prospective study consisted of cDNA or gDNA derived from T cells, B-cell-depleted T cells, or PBMCs. Subjects who had been exposed to COVID-19, were actively infected with it, or had recovered from it provided the deeply sampled blood TCRbeta repertoires that made up the dataset. The repertoires were released in a freely available public database intended as a resource for research on the immune response to SARS-CoV-2. The samples were drawn from two sources: the first 160 participants of the ongoing ImmuneRACE study, and 1,254 subjects contributed by 6 global collaborators. Sample metadata almost always included a de-identified subject ID, COVID-19 status, age in years and sex. Where available, HLA class I and class II types were obtained from metadata supplied by the sample provider rather than from assay-based typing. Study-wide findings and limitations: The amount of clinical and demographic metadata varied by source and participant and was provided uncurated.

The immunoSEQ Assay, a bias-controlled multiplex PCR, was used to amplify TCRbeta CDR3 regions from genomic DNA. The original pipeline was this. The number of nucleated cells in each sample was estimated from the amplification of reference gene primers within the assay. Sequence reads were collapsed and filtered to measure the absolute abundance of every unique TCRbeta CDR3 rearrangement. For each sample, productive Simpson clonality was calculated as the square root of Simpson's diversity index across productive rearrangements. The table comes from immuneACCESS by way of TCRdb, which keeps in-frame sequences with V and J called. Part of the clones is missing from these tables; in studies checked, under half for an unresolved V gene and the rest for unknown reasons. V and J calls and clone size follow that table, whereas D and trimming were derived from the DNA. For this sample there are around 250,000 clones; approximately 85% appear just once. 9% to 15% of the sample is held by the ten biggest clonotypes.

The collaborating institutions used their own protocols to collect whole blood in K2EDTA tubes. For TCRbeta analysis, collaborator samples were shipped as frozen whole blood, as isolated PBMCs, or as DNA extracted from either sample type. V lost 4 bases and J lost 4 bases, and the count of bases not matched to a germline gene is 11. The CDR3 measures 15 amino acids from cysteine to phenylalanine. The retained sequence is limited to the CDR3, 45 bases, with the frame set at the first base. CDR1 is given as SGHRS and CDR2 as YFSETQ, both from the germline V gene. Comments on this clone: It lacks a known antigen. No quality values exist for individual bases; no much larger clone is one base distant.

This sequence was found in an elderly man with acute or convalescent COVID-19. In this chain, TRBV5-1 is recombined with TRBJ2-7; 7 bases in the junction line up with TRBD1. The material sequenced was peripheral blood. CDR3 loop: CASSPGQPSRYEQYF. The DNA sequence is given as TGCGCCAGCAGCCCGGGACAGCCTTCCAGATACGAGCAGTACTTC.